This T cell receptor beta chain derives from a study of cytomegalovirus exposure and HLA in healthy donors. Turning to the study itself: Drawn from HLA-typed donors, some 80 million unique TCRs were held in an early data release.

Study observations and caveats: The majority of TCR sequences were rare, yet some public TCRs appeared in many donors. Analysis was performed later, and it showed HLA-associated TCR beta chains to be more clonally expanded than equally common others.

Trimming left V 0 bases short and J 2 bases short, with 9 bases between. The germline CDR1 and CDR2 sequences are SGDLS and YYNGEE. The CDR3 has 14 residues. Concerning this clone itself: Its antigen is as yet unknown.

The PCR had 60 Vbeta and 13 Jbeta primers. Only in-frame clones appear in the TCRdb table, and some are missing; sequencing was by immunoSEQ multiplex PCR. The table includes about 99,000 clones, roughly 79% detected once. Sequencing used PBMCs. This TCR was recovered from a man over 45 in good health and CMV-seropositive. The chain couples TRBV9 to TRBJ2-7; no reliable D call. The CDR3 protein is CASSVEAVAYEQYF. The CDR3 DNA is TGTGCCAGCAGCGTAGAGGCGGTGGCCTACGAGCAGTACTTC.